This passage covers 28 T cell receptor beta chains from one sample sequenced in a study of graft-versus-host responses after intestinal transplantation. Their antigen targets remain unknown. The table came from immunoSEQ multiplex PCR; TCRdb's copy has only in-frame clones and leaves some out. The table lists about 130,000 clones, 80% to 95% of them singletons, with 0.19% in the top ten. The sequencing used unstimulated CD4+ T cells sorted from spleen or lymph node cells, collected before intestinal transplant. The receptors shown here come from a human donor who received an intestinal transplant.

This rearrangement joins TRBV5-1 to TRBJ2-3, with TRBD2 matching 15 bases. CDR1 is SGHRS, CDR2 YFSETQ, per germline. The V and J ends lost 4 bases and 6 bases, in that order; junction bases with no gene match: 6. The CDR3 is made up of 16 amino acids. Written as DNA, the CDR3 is TGCGCCAGCAGCGCGGGGACTAGCGGGGGGACGGATACGCAGTATTTT. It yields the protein CASSAGTSGGTDTQYF.

DNA for the CDR3: TGTGCCAGCAGCTTAGATATGTCGCAAATTGGGGAGACCCAGTACTTC. Its translation is CASSLDMSQIGETQYF. V is TRBV11-2 and J is TRBJ2-5; D not resolved. Germline V CDR1 and CDR2: SGHAT, FQNNGV. The length of the CDR3 is 16 residues. V gave up 0 bases and J gave up 5 bases, with 16 bases separating them.

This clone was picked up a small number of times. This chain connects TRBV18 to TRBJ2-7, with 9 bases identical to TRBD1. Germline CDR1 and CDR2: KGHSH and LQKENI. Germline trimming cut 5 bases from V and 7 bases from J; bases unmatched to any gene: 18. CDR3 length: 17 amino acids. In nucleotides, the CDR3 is TGTGCCAGCTCAGGCCGGTCTGCGGGACAGGGTTTGGGGGAGCAGTACTTC. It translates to CASSGRSAGQGLGEQYF.

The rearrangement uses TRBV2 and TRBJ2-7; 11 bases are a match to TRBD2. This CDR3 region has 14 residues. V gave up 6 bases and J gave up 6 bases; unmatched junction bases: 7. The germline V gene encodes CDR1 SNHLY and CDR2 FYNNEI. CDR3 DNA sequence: TGTGCCAGCAGCGGTTTAGCGGGAGGGGCCGAGCAGTACTTC. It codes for CASSGLAGGAEQYF.

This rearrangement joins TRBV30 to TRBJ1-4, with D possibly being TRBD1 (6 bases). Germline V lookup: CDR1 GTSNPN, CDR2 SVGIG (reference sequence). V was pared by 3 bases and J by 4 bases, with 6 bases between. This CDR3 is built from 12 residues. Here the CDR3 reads CAWRGGNEKLFF. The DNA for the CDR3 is TGTGCCTGGAGAGGGGGTAATGAAAAACTGTTTTTT.

The CDR3 nucleotides read TGTGCCAGCAGCAAAGGCAGGCACCAGAACACTGAAGCTTTCTTT. It is translated as CASSKGRHQNTEAFF. This chain uses TRBV21-1 with TRBJ1-1; the D call TRBD1 from the table was never checked on the DNA. TRBV21-1 is a pseudogene locus. The CDR3 extends over 15 amino acids.

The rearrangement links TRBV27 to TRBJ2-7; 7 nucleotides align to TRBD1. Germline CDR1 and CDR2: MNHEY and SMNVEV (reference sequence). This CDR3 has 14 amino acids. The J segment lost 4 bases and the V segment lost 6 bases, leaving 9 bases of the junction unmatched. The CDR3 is CASSAGGMIYEQYF. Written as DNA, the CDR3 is TGTGCCAGCAGCGCAGGGGGAATGATTTACGAGCAGTACTTC.

The CDR3: CASSVEGYTEAFF. The CDR3 DNA reads TGTGCCAGCAGCGTAGAAGGGTACACTGAAGCTTTCTTT. The genes are TRBV9 and TRBJ1-1, with D hard to call. Per the germline V gene, CDR1 is SGDLS and CDR2 is YYNGEE. The CDR3 length is 13 residues. V was cut by 0 bases and J by 3 bases, with 6 bases left in between.

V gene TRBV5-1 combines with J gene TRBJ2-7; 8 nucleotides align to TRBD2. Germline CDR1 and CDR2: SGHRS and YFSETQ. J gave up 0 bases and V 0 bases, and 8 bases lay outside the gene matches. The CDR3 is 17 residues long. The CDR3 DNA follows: TGCGCCAGCAGCTTGGGGCGGGGGGCCTTCAGCTCCTACGAGCAGTACTTC. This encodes CASSLGRGAFSSYEQYF.

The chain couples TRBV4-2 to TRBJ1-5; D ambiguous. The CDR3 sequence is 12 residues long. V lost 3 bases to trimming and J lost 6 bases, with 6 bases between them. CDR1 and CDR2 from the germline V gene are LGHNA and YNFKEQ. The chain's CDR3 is CASSHPSQPQHF. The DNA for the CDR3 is TGTGCCAGCAGCCACCCCAGTCAGCCCCAGCATTTT.

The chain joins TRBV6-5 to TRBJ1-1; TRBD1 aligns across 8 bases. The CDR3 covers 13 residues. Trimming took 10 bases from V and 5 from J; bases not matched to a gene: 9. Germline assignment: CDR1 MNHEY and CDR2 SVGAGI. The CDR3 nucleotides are TGTGCCACTTGGACAGGGTGGGATACTGAAGCTTTCTTT. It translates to CATWTGWDTEAFF.

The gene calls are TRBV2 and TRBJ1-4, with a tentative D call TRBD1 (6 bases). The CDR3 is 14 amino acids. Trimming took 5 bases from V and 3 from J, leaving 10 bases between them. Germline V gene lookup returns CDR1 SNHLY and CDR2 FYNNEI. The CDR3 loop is CASSNRVSNEKLFF. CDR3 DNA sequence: TGTGCCAGCAGTAACAGGGTCTCTAATGAAAAACTGTTTTTT. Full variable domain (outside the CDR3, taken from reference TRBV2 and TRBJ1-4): EPEVTQTPSHQVTQMGQEVILRCVPISNHLYFYWYRQILGQKVEFLVSFYNNEISEKSEIFDDQFSVERPDGSNFTLKIRSTKLEDSAMYFCASSNRVSNEKLFFGSGTQLSVL.

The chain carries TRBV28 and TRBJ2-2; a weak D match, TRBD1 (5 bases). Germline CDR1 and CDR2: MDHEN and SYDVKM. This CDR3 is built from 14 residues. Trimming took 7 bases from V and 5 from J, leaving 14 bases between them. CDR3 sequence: CASKVAGKTGELFF. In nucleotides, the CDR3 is TGTGCCAGCAAGGTAGCAGGGAAAACCGGGGAGCTGTTTTTT.

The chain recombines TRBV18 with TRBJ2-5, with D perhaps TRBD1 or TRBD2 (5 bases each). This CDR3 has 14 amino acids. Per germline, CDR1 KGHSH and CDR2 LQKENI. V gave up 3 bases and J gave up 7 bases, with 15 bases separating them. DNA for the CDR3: TGTGCCAGCTCACCCTCGGGGCAGCGCGGGACCCAGTACTTC. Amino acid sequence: CASSPSGQRGTQYF. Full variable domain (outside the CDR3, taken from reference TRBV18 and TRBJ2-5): NAGVMQNPRHLVRRRGQEARLRCSPMKGHSHVYWYRQLPEEGLKFMVYLQKENIIDESGMPKERFSAEFPKEGPSILRIQQVVRGDSAAYFCASSPSGQRGTQYFGPGTRLLVL.

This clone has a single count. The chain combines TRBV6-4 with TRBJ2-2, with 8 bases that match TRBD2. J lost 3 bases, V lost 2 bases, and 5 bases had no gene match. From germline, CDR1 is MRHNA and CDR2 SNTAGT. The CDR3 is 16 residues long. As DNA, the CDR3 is TGTGCCAGCAGTGACACGGGAGGGACTGACACCGGGGAGCTGTTTTTT. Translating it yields CASSDTGGTDTGELFF.

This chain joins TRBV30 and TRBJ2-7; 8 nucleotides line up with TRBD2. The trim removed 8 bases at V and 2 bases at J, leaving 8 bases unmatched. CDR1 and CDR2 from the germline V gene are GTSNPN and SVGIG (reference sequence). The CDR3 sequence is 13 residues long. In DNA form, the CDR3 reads TGTGCCGCCAAACCGGGACTAGCCTACGAGCAGTACTTC. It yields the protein CAAKPGLAYEQYF.

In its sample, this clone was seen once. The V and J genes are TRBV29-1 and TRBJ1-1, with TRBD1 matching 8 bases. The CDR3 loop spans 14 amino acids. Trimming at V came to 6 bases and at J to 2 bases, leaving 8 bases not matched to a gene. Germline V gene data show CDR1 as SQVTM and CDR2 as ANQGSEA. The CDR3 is CSVGGTGPNTEAFF. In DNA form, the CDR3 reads TGCAGCGTGGGCGGGACAGGCCCTAACACTGAAGCTTTCTTT.

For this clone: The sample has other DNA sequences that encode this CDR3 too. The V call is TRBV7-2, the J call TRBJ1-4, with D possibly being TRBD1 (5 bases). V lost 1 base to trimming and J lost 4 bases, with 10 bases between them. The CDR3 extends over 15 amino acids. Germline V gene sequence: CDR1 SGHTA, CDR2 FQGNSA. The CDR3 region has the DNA TGTGCCAGCAGCTTAGACGGGGGGAATAATGAAAAACTGTTTTTT. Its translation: CASSLDGGNNEKLFF.

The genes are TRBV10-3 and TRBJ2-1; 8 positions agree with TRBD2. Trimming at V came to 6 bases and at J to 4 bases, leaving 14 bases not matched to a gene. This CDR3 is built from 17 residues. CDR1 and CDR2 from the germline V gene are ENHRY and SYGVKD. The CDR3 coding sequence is TGTGCCATCAGAAGCATGGGCGGGAGGTTCCCATACAATGAGCAGTTCTTC. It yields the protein CAIRSMGGRFPYNEQFF.

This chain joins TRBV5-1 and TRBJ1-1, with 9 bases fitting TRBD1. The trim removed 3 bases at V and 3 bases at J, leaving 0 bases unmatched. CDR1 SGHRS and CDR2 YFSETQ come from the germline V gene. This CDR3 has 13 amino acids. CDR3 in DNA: TGCGCCAGCAGCTGGACAGGGGACACTGAAGCTTTCTTT. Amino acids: CASSWTGDTEAFF.

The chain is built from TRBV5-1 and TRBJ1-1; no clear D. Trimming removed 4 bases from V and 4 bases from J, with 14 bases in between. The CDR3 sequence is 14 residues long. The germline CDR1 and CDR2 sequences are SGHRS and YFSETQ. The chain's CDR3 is CASSPQSGFTEAFF. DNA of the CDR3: TGCGCCAGCAGCCCCCAGAGTGGTTTCACTGAAGCTTTCTTT.

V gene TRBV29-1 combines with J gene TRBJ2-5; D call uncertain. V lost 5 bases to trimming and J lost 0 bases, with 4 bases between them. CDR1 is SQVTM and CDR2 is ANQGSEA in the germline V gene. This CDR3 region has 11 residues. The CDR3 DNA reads TGCAGCGTTCCGCACCAAGAGACCCAGTACTTC. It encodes CSVPHQETQYF.

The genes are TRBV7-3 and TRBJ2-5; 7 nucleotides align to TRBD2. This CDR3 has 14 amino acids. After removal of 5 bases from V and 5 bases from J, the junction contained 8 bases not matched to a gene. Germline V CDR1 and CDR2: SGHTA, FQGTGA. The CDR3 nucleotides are TGTGCCAGCAGCCCAGGGAGGGCGTCGGAGACCCAGTACTTC. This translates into CASSPGRASETQYF.

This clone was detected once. CDR3 sequence: CASSPGTGTEKLFF. The DNA for the CDR3 is TGTGCCAGCAGTCCGGGGACAGGGACTGAAAAACTGTTTTTT. V and J are TRBV28 and TRBJ1-4; TRBD1 matches 9 bases. The CDR3 is made up of 14 amino acids. Germline V gene data show CDR1 as MDHEN and CDR2 as SYDVKM. The V segment lost 5 bases and the J segment 7 bases; nucleotides outside the gene matches: 5.

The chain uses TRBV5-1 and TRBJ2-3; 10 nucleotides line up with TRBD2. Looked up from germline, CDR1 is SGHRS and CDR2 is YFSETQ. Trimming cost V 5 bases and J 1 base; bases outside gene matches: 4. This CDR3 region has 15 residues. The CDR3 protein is CASRIGTSGTDTQYF. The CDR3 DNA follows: TGCGCCAGCAGGATCGGGACTAGCGGCACAGATACGCAGTATTTT.

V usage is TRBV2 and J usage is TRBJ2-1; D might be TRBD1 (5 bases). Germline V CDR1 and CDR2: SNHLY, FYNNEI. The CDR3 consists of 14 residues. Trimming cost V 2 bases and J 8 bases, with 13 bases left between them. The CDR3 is CASSESSGSDEQFF. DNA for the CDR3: TGTGCCAGCAGTGAATCGTCAGGGTCCGATGAGCAGTTCTTC.

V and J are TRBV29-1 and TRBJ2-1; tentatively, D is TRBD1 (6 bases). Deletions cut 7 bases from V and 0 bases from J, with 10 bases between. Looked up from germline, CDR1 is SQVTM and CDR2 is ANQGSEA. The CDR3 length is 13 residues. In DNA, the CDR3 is TGCAGCGCTGGACAGTTCTCCTACAATGAGCAGTTCTTC. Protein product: CSAGQFSYNEQFF.

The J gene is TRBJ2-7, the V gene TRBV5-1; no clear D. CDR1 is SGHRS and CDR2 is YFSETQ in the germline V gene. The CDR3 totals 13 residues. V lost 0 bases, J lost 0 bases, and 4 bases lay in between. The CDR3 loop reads CASSLGSSYEQYF. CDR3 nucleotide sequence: TGCGCCAGCAGCTTGGGAAGCTCCTACGAGCAGTACTTC.